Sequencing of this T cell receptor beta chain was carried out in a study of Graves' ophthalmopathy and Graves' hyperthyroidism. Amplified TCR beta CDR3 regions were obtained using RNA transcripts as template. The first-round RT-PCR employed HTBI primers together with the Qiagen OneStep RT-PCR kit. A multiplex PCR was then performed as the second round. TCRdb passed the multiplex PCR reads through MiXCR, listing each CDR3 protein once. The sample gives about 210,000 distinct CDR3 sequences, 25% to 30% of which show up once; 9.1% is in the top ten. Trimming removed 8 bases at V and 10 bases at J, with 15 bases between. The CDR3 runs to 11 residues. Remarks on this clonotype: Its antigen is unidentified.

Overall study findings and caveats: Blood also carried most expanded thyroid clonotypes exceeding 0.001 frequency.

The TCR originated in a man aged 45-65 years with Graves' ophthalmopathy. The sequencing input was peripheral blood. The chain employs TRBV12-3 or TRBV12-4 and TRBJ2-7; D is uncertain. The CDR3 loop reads CASGSWWPQYF. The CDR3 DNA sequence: TGTGCCAGCGGCTCATGGTGGCCCCAGTACTTC.